The source of this T cell receptor beta chain is a study of T cell clonotyping in hematopoietic cell transplantation. Study-level background: Pretransplant recipient samples were taken after cytoreduction.

As to this clone: The antigen is unknown.

Time point noted: recipient sample about 28 days before transplant, after cytoreduction. Recipients were bled about 28 days pretransplant and at posttransplant days 30, 100, 180. Study findings and constraints: Few recipient clonotypes overlapped donors; over 97% were de novo at given depth. No sorting was done, leaving CD4 and CD8 contributions mixed.

The germline V and J ends were trimmed by 8 bases and 11 bases, with 13 bases remaining between them. Germline values: CDR1 LNHDA, CDR2 SQIVND (reference sequence). This CDR3 spans 11 amino acids. The table came from immunoSEQ multiplex PCR; TCRdb's copy has only in-frame clones and leaves some out. The table records around 21,000 clones, about 80% of them present only once. Source: peripheral blood mononuclear cells, taken before stem cell transplant. The clonotype comes from a man between 60 and 75 years old with acute myeloid leukemia. Some clones in this sample may be carry-over from other donors' samples. The chain recombines TRBV19 with TRBJ1-3; D uncertain. CDR3 in amino acids: CASEDRIAIYF. CDR3 bases: TGTGCCAGTGAGGACCGAATAGCCATATATTTT.